A single sample is the source of the 17 T cell receptor beta chains below, sequenced in a study of blood T cell repertoires in COVID-19. Clones were sequenced by immunoSEQ multiplex PCR, and TCRdb holds only the in-frame ones, with some missing. Of roughly 200,000 clones listed, roughly 87% are singletons. The sequenced sample consisted of PBMCs or T cells enriched from blood (not recorded which). These receptors were obtained from a woman aged 25 to 39 who had recovered from COVID-19.

The gene calls are TRBV11-1 and TRBJ2-1; TRBD2 matches at 9 bases. This CDR3 region has 16 residues. Germline trimming cut 4 bases from V and 4 bases from J; bases unmatched to any gene: 8. In germline, CDR1 is SGHAT, CDR2 FQDESV (reference sequence). CDR3 sequence reads: CASSSRSLAGYNEQFF. The CDR3 DNA reads as TGTGCCAGCAGCTCCCGGTCGCTAGCGGGGTACAATGAGCAGTTCTTC.

This chain joins TRBV19 and TRBJ1-1, with D perhaps TRBD1 (6 bases). Germline V gene lookup returns CDR1 LNHDA and CDR2 SQIVND (reference sequence). With 7 bases removed from V and 4 bases from J, the gap between germline ends came to 16 bases. The CDR3 extends over 14 amino acids. The CDR3 protein is CASKGGGLGTEAFF. The CDR3 DNA sequence: TGTGCCAGTAAAGGGGGGGGGCTTGGCACTGAAGCTTTCTTT.

This clone appeared a single time. V is TRBV5-1 and J is TRBJ2-7; maybe TRBD2 (7 bases). CDR1 and CDR2 from the germline V gene are SGHRS and YFSETQ. The length of the CDR3 is 14 residues. The V end was cut by 0 bases, the J end by 5 bases, with 12 bases between. CDR3 protein: CASSLDGGRDEQYF. CDR3 DNA sequence: TGCGCCAGCAGCTTGGACGGGGGGCGCGACGAGCAGTACTTC.

The chain has TRBV11-1 and TRBJ2-3; D might be TRBD2 (6 bases). CDR1 and CDR2 (germline): SGHAT, FQDESV (reference sequence). The CDR3 has 13 amino acids. V lost 2 bases and J lost 8, with 11 bases in between. The DNA for the CDR3 is TGTGCCAGCAGCTTAAGCACGGAGGGTACGCAGTATTTT. Its protein is CASSLSTEGTQYF.

The V gene is TRBV4-1, the J gene TRBJ2-1; TRBD2 is a possible D gene (6 bases). This CDR3 comprises 15 residues. Deletions cut 1 base from V and 10 bases from J, with 17 bases between. The germline V gene has CDR1 MGHRA and CDR2 YSYEKL. In DNA, the CDR3 is TGCGCCAGCAGCCAAGGGTCCGGGAGCGGAGACGAGCAGTTCTTC. Its protein is CASSQGSGSGDEQFF.

This chain links TRBV18 with TRBJ1-4, with 8 positions matching TRBD1. The V gene's germline CDR1 is KGHSH and CDR2 LQKENI. There are 16 residues in the CDR3. The V gene end was trimmed by 6 bases and the J gene end by 0 bases; junction bases not matched to a gene: 6. The chain's CDR3 is CASSDRGDATNEKLFF. The CDR3, as DNA: TGTGCCAGCTCTGACAGGGGTGATGCAACTAATGAAAAACTGTTTTTT.

This clone showed up just a few times. V and J are TRBV7-8 and TRBJ1-2; 9 positions match TRBD1. The CDR3 length is 17 residues. Germline trimming cut 1 base from V and 8 bases from J; bases unmatched to any gene: 14. Germline loops: CDR1 SGHVS, CDR2 FQNEAQ. CDR3 protein: CASSLVLSGTGIGGYTF. For the CDR3, the DNA is TGTGCCAGCAGCTTAGTTTTATCCGGGACAGGGATTGGGGGCTACACCTTC.

V gene TRBV6-6 combines with J gene TRBJ1-5; possibly TRBD1 for D (5 bases). Germline CDR1 MNHNY, CDR2 SVGAGI (reference sequence). V was shortened by 5 bases and J by 15 bases, with 14 bases between the two germline ends. This CDR3 has 11 amino acids. CDR3 nucleotides: TGTGCCAGCAGTAAACAGGTTTCCTTGCATTTT. Translation gives CASSKQVSLHF.

This chain connects TRBV6-1 to TRBJ1-2; D not certain. V shed 1 base and J shed 1 base, with 4 bases lying between them. Germline V gene sequence: CDR1 MNHNS, CDR2 SASEGT. This CDR3 is 13 amino acids long. CDR3 loop: CASSEGLNYGYTF. DNA of the CDR3: TGTGCCAGCAGTGAAGGGCTTAACTATGGCTACACCTTC.

J is TRBJ1-3 and V is TRBV18, with D possibly TRBD1 on 5 matching bases. The germline V gene encodes CDR1 KGHSH and CDR2 LQKENI. CDR3 length: 16 residues. Trimming stripped 2 bases from V and 0 bases from J, with 11 bases between. CDR3 region: CASSPTLTDSGNTIYF. The CDR3 DNA reads as TGTGCCAGCTCACCAACGTTGACAGACTCTGGAAACACCATATATTTT.

This chain connects TRBV4-2 to TRBJ1-1; 7 nucleotides match TRBD1. Germline V gives CDR1 LGHNA, CDR2 YNFKEQ. V was clipped by 0 bases and J by 4 bases; unmatched bases: 8. CDR3 length equals 16 residues. CDR3 coding DNA: TGTGCCAGCAGCCAAGAGTACAGGGGTTCGGGCACTGAAGCTTTCTTT. As protein: CASSQEYRGSGTEAFF.

The V and J genes are TRBV25-1 and TRBJ1-5; the match to TRBD1 covers 8 bases. Germline loops: CDR1 MGHDK, CDR2 SYGVNS. The CDR3 has 14 amino acids. J gave up 0 bases and V 6 bases, and 1 base lay outside the gene matches. The CDR3 sequence: CASRGQGSNQPQHF. In nucleotides, the CDR3 is TGTGCCAGCAGAGGACAGGGTAGCAATCAGCCCCAGCATTTT. The full variable domain, with the rest looked up from reference TRBV25-1 and TRBJ1-5, is EADIYQTPRYLVIGTGKKITLECSQTMGHDKMYWYQQDPGMELHLIHYSYGVNSTEKGDLSSESTVSRIRTEHFPLTLESARPSHTSQYLCASRGQGSNQPQHFGDGTRLSIL.

This chain connects TRBV7-2 to TRBJ2-1; 9 bases fit TRBD2. Germline V gene data show CDR1 as SGHTA and CDR2 as FQGNSA. Trimming cost V 5 bases and J 3 bases; bases outside gene matches: 5. This CDR3 is built from 15 residues. The CDR3 coding sequence is TGTGCCAGCAGCGTTAGCGGGGGACTCTACAATGAGCAGTTCTTC. Protein: CASSVSGGLYNEQFF.

This clone was detected a few times. The CDR3 DNA is TGTGCCAGCAGCCCGGTGGACAGGGGACGTAATTCACCCCTCCACTTT. This codes for CASSPVDRGRNSPLHF. The chain has TRBV27 and TRBJ1-6, with 9 bases lining up with TRBD1. Unmatched junction bases numbered 9, after V lost 6 bases and J lost 6 bases. The CDR3 runs 16 residues. Germline V gene data show CDR1 as MNHEY and CDR2 as SMNVEV (reference sequence).

The J gene is TRBJ1-2, the V gene TRBV6-1; 12 positions match TRBD1. J was trimmed by 7 bases and V by 2 bases; bases with no gene match: 14. Germline CDR1 is MNHNS and CDR2 is SASEGT. The CDR3 totals 18 residues. The CDR3 coding sequence is TGTGCCAGCAGTGAAAGGTTCGCTTCGGGACAGGGGGCTCTTGGCTACACCTTC. Translated, it gives CASSERFASGQGALGYTF.

The rearrangement links TRBV19 to TRBJ2-1, with D tentatively TRBD2 (6 bases). This CDR3 has 17 amino acids. Trimming left V 3 bases short and J 6 bases short, with 21 bases between. Germline CDR1 reads LNHDA; CDR2 reads SQIVND (reference sequence). The CDR3 region is CASSIPGLGGSFNEQFF. The CDR3 nucleotides are TGTGCCAGTAGTATCCCGGGACTGGGCGGGTCTTTCAATGAGCAGTTCTTC.

The V call is TRBV11-1, the J call TRBJ1-4, with D tentatively TRBD1 (6 bases). The CDR3 spans 14 residues. Looked up from germline, CDR1 is SGHAT and CDR2 is FQDESV (reference sequence). V was clipped by 1 base and J by 8 bases, with 11 bases between them. The CDR3 DNA reads as TGTGCCAGCAGCTTAGGACAGGTGGACGAAAAACTGTTTTTT. This translates into CASSLGQVDEKLFF.